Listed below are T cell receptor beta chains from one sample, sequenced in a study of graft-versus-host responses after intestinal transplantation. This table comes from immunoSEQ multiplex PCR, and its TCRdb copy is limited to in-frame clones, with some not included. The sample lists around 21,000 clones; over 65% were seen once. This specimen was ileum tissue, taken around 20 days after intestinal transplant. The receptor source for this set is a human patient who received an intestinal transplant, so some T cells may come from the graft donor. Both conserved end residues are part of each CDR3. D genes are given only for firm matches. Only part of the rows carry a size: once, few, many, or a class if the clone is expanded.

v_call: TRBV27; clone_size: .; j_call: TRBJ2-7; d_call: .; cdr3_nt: TGTGCCAGCAGTTTAGACTCTGCCTACGAGCAGTACTTC; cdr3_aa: CASSLDSAYEQYF
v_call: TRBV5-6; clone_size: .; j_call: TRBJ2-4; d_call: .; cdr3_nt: TGTGCCAGCAGCTTGGGGGCAGGGTCCAAAAACATTCAGTACTTC; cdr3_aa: CASSLGAGSKNIQYF
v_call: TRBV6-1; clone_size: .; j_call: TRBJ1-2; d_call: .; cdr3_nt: TGTGCCAGCAGTGAACTAATAGATGGCTACACCTTC; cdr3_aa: CASSELIDGYTF
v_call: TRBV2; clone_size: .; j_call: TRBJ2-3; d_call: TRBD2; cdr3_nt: TGTGCCAGCAGTGATTGGGCGGGAGTTTTATCAGATACGCAGTATTTT; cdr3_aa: CASSDWAGVLSDTQYF
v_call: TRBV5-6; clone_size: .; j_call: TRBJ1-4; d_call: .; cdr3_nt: TGTGCCAGCAGCCAATACAATTCTAGAAGTGAAAAACTGTTTTTT; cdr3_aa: CASSQYNSRSEKLFF
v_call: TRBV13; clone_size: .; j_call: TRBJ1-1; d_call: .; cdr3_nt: TGTGCCAGCAGCTCGATAAACAGCCGGGGGGCGAACACTGAAGCTTTCTTT; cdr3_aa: CASSSINSRGANTEAFF
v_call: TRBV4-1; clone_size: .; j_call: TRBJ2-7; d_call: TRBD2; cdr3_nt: TGCGCCAGCAGCCAAGATAGGAGCGGGAGGTGGAGAGAGCAGTACTTC; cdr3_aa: CASSQDRSGRWREQYF
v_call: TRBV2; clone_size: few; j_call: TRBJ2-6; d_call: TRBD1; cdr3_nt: TGTGCCTCGTACCGGGACAGTTTTATCTCTGGGGCCAACGTCCTGACTTTC; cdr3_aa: CASYRDSFISGANVLTF
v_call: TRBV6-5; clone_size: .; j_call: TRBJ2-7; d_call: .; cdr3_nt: TGTGCCAGCAGTTACTCGAGACAGGACTACGAGCAGTACTTC; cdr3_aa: CASSYSRQDYEQYF
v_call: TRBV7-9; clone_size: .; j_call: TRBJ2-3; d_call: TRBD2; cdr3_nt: TGTGCCAGCAGCCCCAGGACTAGCGGGATCTTAGATACGCAGTATTTT; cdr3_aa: CASSPRTSGILDTQYF
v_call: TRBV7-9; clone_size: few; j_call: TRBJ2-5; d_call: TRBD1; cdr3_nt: TGTGCCAGCAGCTCCAACGACAGGGAGTACCAAGAGACCCAGTACTTC; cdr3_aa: CASSSNDREYQETQYF
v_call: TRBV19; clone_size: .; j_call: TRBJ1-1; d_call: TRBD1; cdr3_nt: TGTGCCAGTAGTTTATCCGGGACAGGGGGCACTGAAGCTTTCTTT; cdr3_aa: CASSLSGTGGTEAFF
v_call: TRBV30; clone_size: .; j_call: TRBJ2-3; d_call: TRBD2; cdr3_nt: TGTGCCTGGAGTGTAGCTAGCGGGGTTGCAGATACGCAGTATTTT; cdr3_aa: CAWSVASGVADTQYF
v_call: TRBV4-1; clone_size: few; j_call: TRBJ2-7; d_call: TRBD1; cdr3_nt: TGCGCCAGCAAGCACGAGGGGACAGGGGCACCCGAGCAGTACTTC; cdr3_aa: CASKHEGTGAPEQYF
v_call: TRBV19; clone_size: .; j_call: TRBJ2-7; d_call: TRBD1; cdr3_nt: TGTGCGTCCGGGACAGGGTTCGACGAGCAGTACTTC; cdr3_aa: CASGTGFDEQYF
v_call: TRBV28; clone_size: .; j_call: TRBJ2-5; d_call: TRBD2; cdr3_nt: TGTGCCAGCAGTCCCAGGACTAGCCTACAAGAGACCCAGTACTTC; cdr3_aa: CASSPRTSLQETQYF
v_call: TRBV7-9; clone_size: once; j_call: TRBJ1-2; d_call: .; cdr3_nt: TGTGCCAGCAGCTTAGACTACGTTTCTAACTATGGCTACACCTTC; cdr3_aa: CASSLDYVSNYGYTF
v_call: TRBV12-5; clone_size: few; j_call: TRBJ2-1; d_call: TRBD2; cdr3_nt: TGTGCTAGTGGTTTGGGGGGACTCTCCGGACTAGCCGACTACAATGAGCAGTTCTTC; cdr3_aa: CASGLGGLSGLADYNEQFF
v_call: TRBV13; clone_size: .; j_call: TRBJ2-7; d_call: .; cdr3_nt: TGTGCCAGCAGCCCCAACGGGCAGGGGTCCCACGAGCAGTACTTC; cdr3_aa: CASSPNGQGSHEQYF
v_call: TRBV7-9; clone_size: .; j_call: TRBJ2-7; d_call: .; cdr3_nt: TGTGCCAGCAGCCCCGAAACTAGATACGAGCAGTACTTC; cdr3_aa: CASSPETRYEQYF
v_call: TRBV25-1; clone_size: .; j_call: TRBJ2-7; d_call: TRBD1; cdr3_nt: TGTGCCAGCAGTCCGGGACAGGTGTCCGAGCAGTACTTC; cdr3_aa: CASSPGQVSEQYF
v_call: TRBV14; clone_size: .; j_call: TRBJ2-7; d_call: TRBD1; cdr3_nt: TGTGCCAGCAGCCGATGGACAGGAAGCTACGAGCAGTACTTC; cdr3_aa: CASSRWTGSYEQYF
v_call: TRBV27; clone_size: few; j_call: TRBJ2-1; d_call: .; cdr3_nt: TGTGCCAGCAGTTTATCTCCCCGGGAGCAGTTCTTC; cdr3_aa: CASSLSPREQFF
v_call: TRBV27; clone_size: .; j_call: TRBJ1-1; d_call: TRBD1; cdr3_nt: TGTGCCAGCAGTTTAGGACAGGGAGGAGCTGAAGCTTTCTTT; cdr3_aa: CASSLGQGGAEAFF
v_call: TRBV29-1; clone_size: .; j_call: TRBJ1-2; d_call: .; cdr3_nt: TGCAGCGTTGTGTCGGGGATTGGCTACACCTTC; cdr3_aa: CSVVSGIGYTF
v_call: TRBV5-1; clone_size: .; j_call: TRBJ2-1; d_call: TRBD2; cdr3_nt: TGCGCCAGCAGCTTGTGTCCACTAGCGGACAATGAGCAGTTCTTC; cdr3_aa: CASSLCPLADNEQFF
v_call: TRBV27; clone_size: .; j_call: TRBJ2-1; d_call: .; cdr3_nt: TGTGCCAGCAGTTTTGCGGACTCTTACAATGAGCAGTTCTTC; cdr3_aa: CASSFADSYNEQFF
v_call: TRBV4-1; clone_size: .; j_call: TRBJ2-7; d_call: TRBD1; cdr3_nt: TGCGCCAGCAGCCGAGGGGACAGGGGGCAAGTTGAGCAGTACTTC; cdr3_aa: CASSRGDRGQVEQYF
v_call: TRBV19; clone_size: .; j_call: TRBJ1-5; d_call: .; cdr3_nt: TGTGCCAGTAGTGGGGAGGGTTATCAGCCCCAGCATTTT; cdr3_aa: CASSGEGYQPQHF
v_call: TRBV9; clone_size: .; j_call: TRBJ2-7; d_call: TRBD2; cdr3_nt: TGTGCCAGCGCCCCCCCCGGGACTAGCAAGCAGTACTTC; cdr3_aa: CASAPPGTSKQYF
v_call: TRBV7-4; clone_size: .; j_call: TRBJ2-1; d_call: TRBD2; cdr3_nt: TGTGCCAGCAGCACCCGACTAGCGGCGCTCAATGAGCAGTTCTTC; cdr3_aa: CASSTRLAALNEQFF
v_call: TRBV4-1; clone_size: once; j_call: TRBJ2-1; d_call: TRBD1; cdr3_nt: TGCGCCAGCAGCCAAGATCTTGGGACAGGGGGAGCTGAGCAGTTCTTC; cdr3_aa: CASSQDLGTGGAEQFF
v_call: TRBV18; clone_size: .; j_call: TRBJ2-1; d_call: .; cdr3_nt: TGTGCCAGCTCACCAACTCGGGACAATGAGCAGTTCTTC; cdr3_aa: CASSPTRDNEQFF
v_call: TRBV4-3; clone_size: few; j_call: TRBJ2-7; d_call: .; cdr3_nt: TGCGCCAGCAGCCAAGATTTTGAAGGGGCGGACGAGCAGTACTTC; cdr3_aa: CASSQDFEGADEQYF
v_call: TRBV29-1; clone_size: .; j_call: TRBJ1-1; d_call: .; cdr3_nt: TGCAGCGTTGTCTGGGTCGGGTCTGAAGCTTTCTTT; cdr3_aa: CSVVWVGSEAFF
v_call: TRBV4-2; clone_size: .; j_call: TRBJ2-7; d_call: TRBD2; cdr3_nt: TGTGCCAGCAGCCAAGAATGGGCTAGCGGGTTGTACGAGCAGTACTTC; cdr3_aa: CASSQEWASGLYEQYF
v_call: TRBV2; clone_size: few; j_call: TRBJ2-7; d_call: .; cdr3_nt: TGTGCCAGCAGTGAGCCAGGGGTAGCATTACGCGAGCAGTACTTC; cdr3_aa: CASSEPGVALREQYF
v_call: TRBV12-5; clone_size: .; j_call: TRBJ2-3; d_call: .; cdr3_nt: TGTGCTAGTGGTTTGGACAGGGCAGATACGCAGTATTTT; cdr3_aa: CASGLDRADTQYF
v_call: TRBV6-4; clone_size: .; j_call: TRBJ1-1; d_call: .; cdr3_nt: TGTGCCTTCTCGGAGGGACGGAGGAACACTGAAGCTTTCTTT; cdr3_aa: CAFSEGRRNTEAFF
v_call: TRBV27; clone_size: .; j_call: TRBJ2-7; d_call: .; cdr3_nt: TGTGCCAGCAGTCCCCGTCTTGGACTATCCTACGAGCAGTACTTC; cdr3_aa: CASSPRLGLSYEQYF
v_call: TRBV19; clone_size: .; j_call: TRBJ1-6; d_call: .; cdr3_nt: TGTGCCAGTAGCCTACGAGCCTATTCACCCCTCCACTTT; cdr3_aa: CASSLRAYSPLHF
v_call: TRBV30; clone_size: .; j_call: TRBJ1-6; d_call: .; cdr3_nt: TGTGCCTGGAGTGTACGCGGGCTTTCACCCCTCCACTTT; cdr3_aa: CAWSVRGLSPLHF
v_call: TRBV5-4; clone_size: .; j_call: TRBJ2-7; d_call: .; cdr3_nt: TGTGCCAGCAGCCAAGAGTGGTACGGGGGTACCTACGAGCAGTACTTC; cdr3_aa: CASSQEWYGGTYEQYF
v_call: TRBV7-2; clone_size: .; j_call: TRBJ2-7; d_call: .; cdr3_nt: TGTGCCAGCAGCTTAGAAAGGGGGTTCAGCGATAAGGACGAGCAGTACTTC; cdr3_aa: CASSLERGFSDKDEQYF
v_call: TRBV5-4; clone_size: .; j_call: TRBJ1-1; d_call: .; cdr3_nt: TGTGCCAGTCGTCAGGGGAACACTGAAGCTTTCTTT; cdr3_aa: CASRQGNTEAFF
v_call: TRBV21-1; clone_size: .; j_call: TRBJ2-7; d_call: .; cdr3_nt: TGTGCCAGTAAGACGGGGTACGTGGAGTACTTC; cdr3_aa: CASKTGYVEYF
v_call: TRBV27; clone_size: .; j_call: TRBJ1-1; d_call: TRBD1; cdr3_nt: TGTGCCAGCAGTTCGGGACAGGGGGTCACTGAAGCTTTCTTT; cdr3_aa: CASSSGQGVTEAFF
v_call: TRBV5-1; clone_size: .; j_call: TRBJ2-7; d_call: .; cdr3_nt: TGCGCCAGCAGCTTGGCTGGCAGGGGAGTCGCAAGGGGACACTACGAGCAGTACTTC; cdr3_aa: CASSLAGRGVARGHYEQYF
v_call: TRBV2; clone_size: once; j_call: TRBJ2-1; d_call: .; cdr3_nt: TGTGCCAGCAGGAGCGGCGCCTACAATGAGCAGTTCTTC; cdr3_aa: CASRSGAYNEQFF
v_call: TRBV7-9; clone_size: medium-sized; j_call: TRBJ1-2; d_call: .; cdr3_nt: TGTGCCAGCAGCTTAGATCAGCAGGCTCCTGGCTACACCTTC; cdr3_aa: CASSLDQQAPGYTF
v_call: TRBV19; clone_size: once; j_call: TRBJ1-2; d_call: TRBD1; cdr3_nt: TGTGCCAGTGGTTGGACAGGCCCCTATGGCTACACCTTC; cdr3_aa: CASGWTGPYGYTF